The rows below give T cell receptor beta chains drawn from one sample of a study of CD8 T cells in ankylosing spondylitis. One entry per CDR3 protein, called by TCRdb with MiXCR from the 5' RACE reads. The table has roughly 440,000 distinct CDR3 sequences, approximately 17% seen once. The sequenced material came from blood, either unsorted or a sorted T cell fraction (not recorded which). These receptors were obtained from a male donor with ankylosing spondylitis. Each CDR3 is given with its conserved first and last residue. A D gene is named only where the DNA matches it firmly. Size is stated for part of the rows, as once, few or many counts, or as a class when the clone is expanded.

d_call clone_size j_call v_call cdr3_aa cdr3_nt
. . TRBJ2-3 TRBV7-2 CASSFLGAADTQYF TGTGCCAGCAGCTTTTTGGGGGCGGCAGATACGCAGTATTTT
. . TRBJ2-7 TRBV7-2 CASSLEGVGSSYEQYF TGTGCCAGCAGCTTAGAGGGCGTCGGCAGCTCCTACGAGCAGTACTTC
. few TRBJ2-5 TRBV20-1 CCARDPWGAGASETQYF TGCTGTGCTAGAGACCCTTGGGGGGCGGGAGCATCGGAGACCCAGTACTTC
. few TRBJ2-2 TRBV2 CASRQTLGTGELFF TGTGCCAGCAGACAGACCCTGGGCACCGGGGAGCTGTTTTTT
TRBD1 many TRBJ1-1 TRBV12-3/TRBV12-4 CASSLDRATEAFF TGTGCCAGCAGCCTGGACAGGGCCACTGAAGCTTTCTTT
TRBD1 few TRBJ1-2 TRBV11-3 CASSLDRGTGKGGYTF TGTGCCAGCAGCTTAGATCGCGGGACAGGGAAGGGCGGCTACACCTTC
. many TRBJ2-1 TRBV15 CATSTRSVAHEQFF TGTGCCACCAGCACCCGGTCGGTGGCTCATGAGCAGTTCTTC
. . TRBJ2-7 TRBV18 CASSPMTGPYEQYF TGTGCCAGCTCACCGATGACAGGCCCCTACGAGCAGTACTTC
. . TRBJ1-2 TRBV20-1 CSARDRSGSNYGYTF TGCAGTGCTAGAGATCGGTCAGGGTCTAACTATGGCTACACCTTC
TRBD2 many TRBJ2-1 TRBV5-1 CASSLGLAGNNEQFF TGCGCCAGCAGCTTAGGACTAGCGGGGAACAATGAGCAGTTCTTC
. few TRBJ1-6 TRBV5-6 CASSLRVGQRNSPLHF TGTGCCAGCAGCTTAAGGGTCGGACAGCGAAATTCACCCCTCCACTTT
TRBD1 many TRBJ1-1 TRBV29-1 CSVNTGGEGTEAFF TGCAGCGTAAATACAGGGGGAGAAGGCACTGAAGCTTTCTTT
. . TRBJ1-4 TRBV2 CASSISGIEKLFF TGTGCCAGCAGTATATCAGGGATTGAAAAACTGTTTTTT
TRBD1 . TRBJ1-5 TRBV20-1 CSARGTVRGNQPQHF TGCAGTGCTAGGGGGACAGTCAGGGGCAATCAGCCCCAGCATTTT
. many TRBJ2-1 TRBV4-2 CASSQLSYNEQFF TGTGCCAGCAGCCAACTCTCCTACAATGAGCAGTTCTTC
. few TRBJ2-7 TRBV6-1 CASSEVRVSEQYF TGTGCCAGCAGTGAGGTTCGGGTTTCCGAGCAGTACTTC
TRBD2 . TRBJ2-5 TRBV6-2/TRBV6-3 CASSTSGGLQETQYF TGTGCCAGCAGCACTAGCGGGGGTCTTCAAGAGACCCAGTACTTC
TRBD1 many TRBJ1-1 TRBV5-1 CASQGQANTEAFF TGCGCCAGCCAGGGACAGGCGAACACTGAAGCTTTCTTT
. . TRBJ2-7 TRBV7-9 CASSLERGEQYF TGTGCCAGCAGCTTAGAGAGAGGTGAGCAGTACTTC
TRBD2 few TRBJ2-1 TRBV27 CASSFVGGTNKNNEQFF TGTGCCAGCAGTTTTGTCGGGGGGACCAATAAAAACAATGAGCAGTTCTTC
TRBD1 . TRBJ1-5 TRBV11-2 CASSWTQGAGQPQHF TGTGCCAGCAGCTGGACCCAGGGGGCCGGTCAGCCCCAGCATTTT
TRBD1 . TRBJ2-3 TRBV5-1 CASSAGGASDTQYF TGCGCCAGCAGCGCAGGGGGCGCTTCCGATACGCAGTATTTT
. few TRBJ1-1 TRBV6-5 CASSYDMGPTEAFF TGTGCCAGCAGTTATGACATGGGTCCCACTGAAGCTTTCTTT
. . TRBJ1-1 TRBV6-5 CASSYSLAVNTEAFF TGTGCCAGCAGTTACTCTTTAGCTGTGAACACTGAAGCTTTCTTT
. . TRBJ1-1 TRBV7-6 CASSTRPGGTEDFF TGTGCCAGCAGCACGCGACCGGGGGGGACTGAAGATTTCTTT
. . TRBJ1-4 TRBV21-1 CASSRRQAFNEKLFF TGTGCCAGCAGCCGTCGACAGGCTTTTAATGAAAAACTGTTTTTT
. few TRBJ1-2 TRBV5-1 CASSLAEDGRRGYTF TGCGCCAGCAGCTTGGCCGAGGACGGGAGAAGAGGCTACACCTTC
. . TRBJ1-6 TRBV14 CASSQRRQNSPLHF TGTGCCAGCAGCCAACGGAGGCAAAATTCACCCCTCCACTTT
. . TRBJ2-7 TRBV5-4 CASSSIDRPEQYF TGTGCCAGCAGCTCCATTGACAGACCCGAGCAGTACTTC
TRBD1 many TRBJ1-6 TRBV12-3/TRBV12-4 CASSLRDSNSPLHF TGTGCCAGCAGTTTACGGGACAGTAATTCACCCCTCCACTTT
. few TRBJ2-3 TRBV20-1 CSARGGFTDTQYF TGCAGTGCAAGGGGGGGATTCACAGATACGCAGTATTTT
. . TRBJ1-4 TRBV20-1 CSARNRATNEKLFF TGCAGTGCTAGAAACAGGGCAACTAATGAAAAACTGTTTTTT
TRBD1 . TRBJ1-2 TRBV3-1 CASSPPTGGGGYTF TGTGCCAGCAGCCCCCCCACAGGGGGCGGTGGCTACACCTTC
TRBD1 many TRBJ2-5 TRBV20-1 CSARPPTGTGRETQYF TGCAGTGCCCGACCCCCTACCGGGACAGGGCGGGAGACCCAGTACTTC
. . TRBJ2-1 TRBV9 CASNPMEHNEQFF TGTGCCAGCAACCCCATGGAGCACAATGAGCAGTTCTTC
TRBD2 many TRBJ2-1 TRBV6-2/TRBV6-3 CASSKRSGKAHNEQFF TGTGCCAGCAGTAAACGTAGCGGGAAAGCCCACAATGAGCAGTTCTTC
TRBD2 . TRBJ2-1 TRBV5-1 CASSLVSGRAGQFF TGCGCCAGCAGCTTGGTTAGCGGGAGGGCCGGGCAGTTCTTC
. . TRBJ1-3 TRBV4-1 CASSQGVIEPGNTIYF TGCGCCAGCAGCCAAGGTGTAATTGAGCCTGGAAACACCATATATTTT
TRBD1 . TRBJ2-3 TRBV20-1 CSARRGQGKNTQYF TGCAGTGCTAGACGGGGACAGGGGAAGAATACGCAGTATTTT
. . TRBJ1-1 TRBV20-1 CSARFGGVGTEAFF TGCAGTGCTAGGTTCGGGGGAGTAGGCACCGAAGCTTTCTTT
TRBD2 few TRBJ2-3 TRBV7-9 CASSLERGSTDTQYF TGTGCCAGCAGCTTAGAGCGGGGTAGCACAGATACGCAGTATTTT
TRBD2 many TRBJ2-7 TRBV5-1 CASSLASGRYEQYF TGCGCCAGCAGCTTGGCTAGCGGGAGATACGAGCAGTACTTC
. . TRBJ1-1 TRBV19 CASSIPALGAAFF TGTGCCAGTAGTATTCCGGCCCTGGGTGCGGCTTTCTTT